The clone carrying this T cell receptor beta chain showed up many times. The data were taken from a study of T-cell reconstitution after alpha-beta-depleted transplantation in children. Preparation of the TCRbeta library used unique molecular identifiers. Via MiXCR, TCRdb re-called the PCR reads, giving one row per CDR3 protein. Of some 220,000 distinct CDR3 sequences listed, around 9.6% are singletons. The V end was cut by 5 bases, the J end by 2 bases, with 11 bases between. This CDR3 is built from 14 residues. Germline CDR1 SEHNR, CDR2 FQNEAQ (reference sequence). The chain is built from TRBV7-9 and TRBJ2-3; unclear D gene. Sequenced material: PBMCs from the stem cell graft donor, taken from the stem cell graft. The TCR was taken from a human donor who donated a stem cell graft to a child with acute lymphoblastic leukemia. The CDR3 region is CASSPYRDTDTQYF. The CDR3, as DNA: TGTGCCAGCAGCCCATACAGAGACACAGATACGCAGTATTTT.